The rows below give T cell receptor beta chains drawn from one sample of a study of T cells in Graves' hyperthyroidism and ophthalmopathy. TCRdb redid the calling of the multiplex PCR reads with MiXCR, one entry per CDR3 protein. The sample lists under 350,000 distinct CDR3 sequences; roughly 13% were seen once. Sequencing was performed on blood. These receptors were taken from a woman aged 40 to 49 with Graves' hyperthyroidism. Each CDR3 is given with its conserved first and last residue. A D gene is named only where the DNA matches it firmly. Clone sizes are given selectively: once, few, many, or a class where the clone is expanded.

d_call j_call clone_size v_call cdr3_nt cdr3_aa
TRBD1 TRBJ2-2 - TRBV2 TGTGCCAGCGGGACAGGGAGCTATACCGGGGAGCTGTTTTTT CASGTGSYTGELFF
- TRBJ2-3 many TRBV20-1 TGCAGTGCTAGAAGACTCCCCGGCACAGATACGCAGTATTTT CSARRLPGTDTQYF
- TRBJ1-5 - TRBV3-1 TGTGCCAGCAGCCGTAGCGGTGGGGGCACGGCCCAGCATTTT CASSRSGGGTAQHF
- TRBJ2-2 - TRBV11-2 TGTGCCAGCAGCCCGGCCTCAACCGGGGAGCTGTTTTTT CASSPASTGELFF
- TRBJ2-3 - TRBV12-3/TRBV12-4 TGTGCCAGCAGTCCCTGGGACTTCACAGATACGCAGTATTTT CASSPWDFTDTQYF
TRBD2 TRBJ2-2 many TRBV20-1 TGCAGTGCTAAGCGGGAGTACGACACCGGGGAGCTGTTTTTT CSAKREYDTGELFF
- TRBJ1-6 many TRBV11-2 TGTGCCAGCAGCCGCTCGAGGGAACCCAACAGATCACCCCTCCACTTT CASSRSREPNRSPLHF
TRBD2 TRBJ2-3 many TRBV20-1 TGCAGTGCCGCCGTACTAGCGGGAGGGTCCGATACGCAGTATTTT CSAAVLAGGSDTQYF
- TRBJ2-7 many TRBV6-1 TGTGCCAGCACCTCTGGGCTCGGGCCCGGGAACGAGCAGTACTTC CASTSGLGPGNEQYF
TRBD2 TRBJ2-7 many TRBV3-1 TGTGCCAGCAGCCAGGCGGGAGCATCCTACGAGCAGTACTTC CASSQAGASYEQYF
TRBD2 TRBJ2-1 few TRBV9 TGTGCCAGCAGCGTGGGTAGCGGGATCGGTAATGAGCAGTTCTTC CASSVGSGIGNEQFF
TRBD2 TRBJ2-2 - TRBV9 TGTGCCAGCAGCGCCCGCAGCGGGGCGACCACCGGGGAGCTGTTTTTT CASSARSGATTGELFF
- TRBJ2-7 - TRBV7-9 TGTGCCAGCAGCTTAGAGCGGGACACCACCTACGAGCAGTACTTC CASSLERDTTYEQYF
- TRBJ2-1 many TRBV28 TGTGCCAGCACTGGACTTGTTTACAATGAGCAGTTCTTC CASTGLVYNEQFF
- TRBJ1-1 many TRBV2 TGTGCCAGCCGGGAGAACACTGAAGCTTTCTTT CASRENTEAFF
TRBD2 TRBJ2-1 few TRBV5-8 TGTGCCAGCAGCTTGGGGTCGGGAGGGTTGGATGAGCAGTTCTTC CASSLGSGGLDEQFF
- TRBJ2-1 - TRBV6-1 TGTGCCAGCAGTGAAGATTACGGGTACTACAATGAGCAGTTCTTC CASSEDYGYYNEQFF
TRBD2 TRBJ2-1 many TRBV20-1 TGCAGTGCTAGAGTGGGACTAGCGGGAGGTCCTAGCTCCTACAATGAGCAGTTCTTC CSARVGLAGGPSSYNEQFF
- TRBJ1-2 many TRBV6-5 TGTGCCAGCAGTTACAGGCCGGGGACTAACTATGGCTACACCTTC CASSYRPGTNYGYTF
TRBD2 TRBJ2-1 few TRBV19 TGTGCCAGTAAGGGATTCGGGACTAGCGGGCATGAGCAGTTCTTC CASKGFGTSGHEQFF
TRBD2 TRBJ2-1 many TRBV15 TGTGCCACCAGCACTCCGGGACTAGCGCCGAGGGATGAGCAGTTCTTC CATSTPGLAPRDEQFF
- TRBJ1-5 many TRBV30 TGTGCCTGGGGCGCGGGGAAGGGGCTAATTCAGCCCCAGCATTTT CAWGAGKGLIQPQHF
- TRBJ2-1 many TRBV2 TGTGCCAGCACCGGGAGACCCGTCGCCCAGTTCTTC CASTGRPVAQFF
- TRBJ2-7 many TRBV6-1 TGTGCTGCAACCGAAGCATTAGGGCTCGAGCAGTACTTC CAATEALGLEQYF
- TRBJ2-7 few TRBV27 TGTGCCAGCGCCCCTGGGGACGTCTACGAGCAGTACTTC CASAPGDVYEQYF
TRBD2 TRBJ2-3 many TRBV20-1 TGCAGTGCTCATTCTCCCCTAGCGGGAGGGGGAGATACGCAGTATTTT CSAHSPLAGGGDTQYF
TRBD2 TRBJ2-3 many TRBV20-1 TGCAGTGCTAGAGCCGGGACTAGCGGCACAGATACGCAGTATTTT CSARAGTSGTDTQYF
TRBD1 TRBJ1-4 - TRBV19 TGTGCCAGTAGTATTGACAGGGAAGAAAAACTGTTTTTT CASSIDREEKLFF
- TRBJ1-2 few TRBV29-1 TGCAGCGTATCGACCACAGGGTCGCGGGATTATGGCTACACCTTC CSVSTTGSRDYGYTF
TRBD2 TRBJ2-7 many TRBV12-3/TRBV12-4 TGTGCCAGCAGTTTGTCTAGCGGCTACGAGCAGTACTTC CASSLSSGYEQYF
- TRBJ2-1 many TRBV20-1 TGCAGTGCTAGCCCTGGGGGCAATGAGCAGTTCTTC CSASPGGNEQFF
TRBD1 TRBJ1-5 many TRBV6-1 TGTGCCAGCAGTACACAGGGGGCAGAGCAGCCCCAGCATTTT CASSTQGAEQPQHF
TRBD2 TRBJ2-7 many TRBV19 TGTGCCAGTAGTGCCTCTAGCGGGGGCTACGAGCAGTACTTC CASSASSGGYEQYF
TRBD1 TRBJ1-5 - TRBV28 TGTGCCAGCAGACGGGCGGGACAGGGGGTAGGACAGCCCCAGCATTTT CASRRAGQGVGQPQHF
TRBD2 TRBJ2-1 few TRBV29-1 TGCAGCGTCCAAAGCGAGGCTAGCGGGAGGGGGAAGTTCTTC CSVQSEASGRGKFF
TRBD2 TRBJ2-2 - TRBV11-2 TGTGCCAGCAGCCGACCGGGACTAGCGGGGGGGGTGTTCACCGGGGAGCTGTTTTTT CASSRPGLAGGVFTGELFF
- TRBJ1-4 many TRBV25-1 TGTGCCAGCACTCACTCACTCGGAGCTAATGAAAAACTGTTTTTT CASTHSLGANEKLFF
- TRBJ1-1 - TRBV2 TGTGCCAGCAGTCAGCCGCGGGGGGTTGACATCTACACGATGAACTGTGAAGCTTTCTTT CASSQPRGVDIYTMNCEAFF
TRBD2 TRBJ2-1 - TRBV9 TGTGCCAGCAGCGTAGGTGCTAGCGGGAGAGGGGGTAATGAGCAGTTCTTC CASSVGASGRGGNEQFF
- TRBJ2-7 many TRBV10-2 TGCGCCAGCAGTGAATGGTACGAGCAGTACTTC CASSEWYEQYF
- TRBJ1-2 - TRBV10-3 TGTGCCATCAATAGGGTCGCCTCGGAAGGCTACACCTTC CAINRVASEGYTF
TRBD1 TRBJ1-1 many TRBV12-3/TRBV12-4 TGTGCCAGCAGCCCCGAAACAGGGGGCGCTAGGAACACTGAAGCTTTCTTT CASSPETGGARNTEAFF
TRBD2 TRBJ2-1 many TRBV3-1 TGTGCCAGCAGCTGGACTAGCGGGACAAATGAGCAGTTCTTC CASSWTSGTNEQFF